This TCR beta chain was documented in a study of regulatory T cells in long-lasting Graves disease (dated by TCRdb to 2020 to 2023). General notes on the study: Persistent Graves' disease was defined as persistently positive TSH receptor autoantibodies together with antithyroid drug treatment for over 5 years. Persistent Graves' disease patients were compared with newly diagnosed Graves' disease patients by peripheral blood TCR sequencing and RNA sequencing. The study was conducted in China and was registered as a clinical trial. A total of around 35 samples underwent TCR sequencing, from some 13 patients with persistent Graves' disease and some 20 patients with newly diagnosed Graves' disease. In the clinical cohort, patients with persistent Graves' disease had used antithyroid drugs for an average of around 10 years. The research as a whole found: TRBV28, TRBJ1-2 and TRBJ2-5 were preferentially used in persistent disease, while TRBV20-1 and TRBJ2-1 were favored in newly diagnosed disease. The small sample size was acknowledged by the authors as a limitation that may reduce accuracy. More public clonotypes were shared among persistent patients (under 3,000) than among newly diagnosed patients (966). Persistent Graves' disease patients showed lower TCR Shannon entropy and fewer highly expanded clones than newly diagnosed patients, suggesting clonal expansion. Only the TCR beta chain was sequenced and analyzed. Only peripheral blood was studied, because thyroid tissue, the primary lesion, was inaccessible.

The label giving this sample's time point can be read as: persistent/refractory GD, antithyroid drugs over 5 years with positive TRAb. For both TCR sequencing and RNA sequencing, RNA was extracted from PBMCs in TRIzol. The diagnosis of Graves' disease was made according to American Thyroid Association guidelines. The patients came from an endocrinology department in Xi'an, China. Each patient gave about 10 milliliters of peripheral blood, collected in an EDTA anticoagulant tube. PBMCs were isolated by Ficoll Paque Plus density gradient separation without further T cell sorting. An Agilent 2100 Bioanalyzer and agarose gel were used to assess RNA quality, and a NanoDrop 2000 was used to measure RNA concentration. Many counts were recorded for this clonotype. Which antigen it targets is not known. Nothing much larger sits one base from this clone, and base qualities are not available. The method was multiplex PCR. Sequencing was carried out with an Illumina HiSeq 4000. To build TCR beta libraries, CDR3 regions were amplified by Arm-PCR using iRepertoire HTBI primers. PCR products were gel purified before sequencing. In the original analysis: A total of around 59 TRBV and 14 TRBJ segments were identified across samples and were used for gene usage analysis of CDR3 amino acid clonotypes. COPE and FqMerger were used to merge the filtered high-quality paired reads into contigs. BLAST was used to align contigs to the IMGT TRBV, TRBD and TRBJ reference genes, and CDR3 was defined following IMGT. Any clonotype with a frequency above 0.1% was counted as a highly expanded clone. Shannon entropy was used to measure repertoire diversity, and the Gini coefficient was used to measure V-J evenness. Public clonotypes were defined as clonotypes shared by more than one individual. The raw public data were reprocessed by TCRdb itself: fastp quality trimming at Q25, MiXCR clonotype calling, in-frame beta chains only. All rows with the same CDR3 protein become a single entry with the most common DNA and genes. The V and J calls were determined by TCRdb, not by the authors. The sample records a few hundred thousand distinct CDR3 sequences, around 24% of which are singletons. Of the sample, around 26% falls within the top ten clones.

The cysteine opens and the phenylalanine closes a CDR3 of 15 amino acids. Only the CDR3 DNA is retained, 45 bases long and in frame from the first base. Trimming accounts for 6 bases at V and 4 bases at J, while the number of junction bases matched to no gene is 8. The chain was built from TRBV12-3 or TRBV12-4 and TRBJ2-5; 10 bases in the middle match TRBD1. Sequenced here: peripheral blood mononuclear cells (PBMCs), sampled when the disease was refractory, from a patient treated with antithyroid drugs. The TCR was taken from a female donor with Graves disease. The CDR3 is CASRAKGQGLETQYF. The DNA sequence reads TGTGCCAGCAGGGCGAAGGGACAGGGGCTAGAGACCCAGTACTTC.